A single sample gave rise to the 8 T cell receptor beta chains below, sequenced in a study of blood T cells in healthy people across ages. The use of a sample-barcoded 5' primer and a J-beta primer mix characterized a second PCR of roughly 7 to 12 cycles. Each CDR3 protein gets one entry after TCRdb re-called the 5' RACE reads with MiXCR. Counted here are about 1.6 million distinct CDR3 sequences, roughly 30% occurring once; the ten biggest clones make up roughly 12%. The material sequenced was blood. These receptors were obtained from a woman in her 30s in good health.

Of note for this clonotype: A junction boundary mismatches the germline segment, possibly from a read error. The rearrangement links TRBV10-3 to TRBJ2-3; either TRBD1 or TRBD2 may supply D (5 bases each). Germline assignment: CDR1 ENHRY and CDR2 SYGVKD. The CDR3 spans 15 residues. The CDR3 reads CGISWDRGDTDTQYF. As DNA, the CDR3 is TGTGGCATCAGCTGGGACCGGGGAGACACAGATACGCAGTATTTT.

V usage is TRBV7-9 and J usage is TRBJ1-1; 7 nucleotides align to TRBD1. This CDR3 has 14 amino acids. With V trimmed by 6 bases and J by 6 bases, 10 bases remained unmatched. CDR1 is SEHNR, CDR2 FQNEAQ, per germline (reference sequence). CDR3 sequence: CASRQQGLRAEAFF. The CDR3 nucleotides are TGTGCCAGCAGGCAACAGGGGTTGCGAGCTGAAGCTTTCTTT.

This clonotype has only a few counts. The V and J genes are TRBV7-9 and TRBJ2-1; tentatively, D is TRBD1 or TRBD2 (5 bases each). The CDR3 has 17 residues. The ends were cut back, 2 bases at V and 5 bases at J, with 19 bases in the middle. Germline V CDR1 and CDR2: SEHNR, FQNEAQ (reference sequence). This CDR3 reads CASSLIRGAVEDNEQFF. Here the CDR3 DNA reads TGTGCCAGCAGCTTAATTCGAGGGGCGGTCGAGGACAATGAGCAGTTCTTC.

The CDR3 DNA reads TGTGCCAGCAACAGCCAAACCGGGGAGCTGTTTTTT. It codes for CASNSQTGELFF. This chain uses TRBV9 with TRBJ2-2; D is unresolved. Germline V gene sequence: CDR1 SGDLS, CDR2 YYNGEE. CDR3 size: 12 residues. V was trimmed by 6 bases and J by 5 bases, leaving 8 bases between them.

The V call is TRBV6-5, the J call TRBJ1-6; TRBD1 might be the D (6 bases). CDR1 and CDR2 from the germline V gene are MNHEY and SVGAGI. CDR3 size: 15 residues. Trimming stripped 4 bases from V and 3 bases from J, with 10 bases between. This chain's CDR3 is CASSSGQFYNSPLHF. The CDR3 DNA sequence: TGTGCCAGCAGTTCTGGACAGTTCTATAATTCACCCCTCCACTTT.

This clonotype was detected a few times. V and J are TRBV20-1 and TRBJ1-5; no firm D call. The CDR3 runs to 14 residues. Trimming took 3 bases from V and 2 from J, leaving 11 bases between them. Germline CDR1 is DFQATT and CDR2 is SNEGSKA (reference sequence). The CDR3 DNA reads TGCAGTGCTAGCCCACCACTAGGCAATCAGCCCCAGCATTTT. It yields the protein CSASPPLGNQPQHF.

The rearrangement uses TRBV27 and TRBJ2-3; 13 bases line up with TRBD2. The CDR3 consists of 18 residues. Germline V gene lookup returns CDR1 MNHEY and CDR2 SMNVEV (reference sequence). Trimming at V came to 7 bases and at J to 4 bases, leaving 14 bases not matched to a gene. The CDR3 DNA follows: TGTGCCAGCACCCGAAGACTAGCGGGAGGCGGGGGCGCAGATACGCAGTATTTT. Translating gives CASTRRLAGGGGADTQYF.

The chain links TRBV4-1 to TRBJ1-5; TRBD1 might be the D (5 bases). Germline values: CDR1 MGHRA, CDR2 YSYEKL. V was pared by 1 base and J by 7 bases, with 8 bases between. The CDR3 contains 13 residues. CDR3 residues: CASSQVREQPQHF. For the CDR3, the DNA is TGCGCCAGCAGCCAAGTCAGGGAACAGCCCCAGCATTTT.